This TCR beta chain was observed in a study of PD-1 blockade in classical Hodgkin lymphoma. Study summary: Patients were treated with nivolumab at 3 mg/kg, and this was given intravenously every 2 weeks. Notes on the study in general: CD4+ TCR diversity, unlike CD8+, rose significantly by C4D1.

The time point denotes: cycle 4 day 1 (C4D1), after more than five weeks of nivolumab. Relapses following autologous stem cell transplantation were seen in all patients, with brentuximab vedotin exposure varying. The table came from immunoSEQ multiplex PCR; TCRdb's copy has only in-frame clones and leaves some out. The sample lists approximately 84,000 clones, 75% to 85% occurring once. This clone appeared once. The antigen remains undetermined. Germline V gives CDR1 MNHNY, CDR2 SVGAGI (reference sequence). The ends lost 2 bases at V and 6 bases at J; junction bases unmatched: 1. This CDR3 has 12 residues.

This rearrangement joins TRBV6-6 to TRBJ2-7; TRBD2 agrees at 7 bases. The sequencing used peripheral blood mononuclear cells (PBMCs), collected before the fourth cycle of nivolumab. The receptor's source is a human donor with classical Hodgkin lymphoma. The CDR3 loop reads CASSYRGGEQYF. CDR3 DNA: TGTGCCAGCAGTTACCGCGGGGGCGAGCAGTACTTC.